This passage covers 8 T cell receptor beta chains from one sample sequenced in a study of control samples from healthy donors and cancer patients. The protocol was immunoSEQ multiplex PCR, while the TCRdb copy is restricted to in-frame clones and leaves out a portion. The sample includes around 42,000 clones, about 95% of them seen just once. The material sequenced was blood. Receptors were obtained from a man in his fifties or sixties in good health.

The rearrangement uses TRBV28 and TRBJ2-1; 8 bases are a match to TRBD1. Trimming at V came to 5 bases and at J to 5 bases, leaving 5 bases not matched to a gene. Germline V gene lookup returns CDR1 MDHEN and CDR2 SYDVKM. CDR3 length equals 14 residues. CDR3 in amino acids: CASSRTGNHNEQFF. CDR3 coding DNA: TGTGCCAGCAGTAGGACAGGGAACCACAATGAGCAGTTCTTC.

The chain uses TRBV3-1 (or the pseudogene TRBV3-2) and TRBJ2-5, with TRBD1 identical over 8 bases. Trimming removed 0 bases from V and 1 base from J; junction bases left unmatched: 4. Looked up from germline, CDR1 is LGHDT and CDR2 is YNNKEL (reference sequence). The CDR3 totals 16 residues. The CDR3 DNA reads as TGTGCCAGCAGCCAAGAAGGGACAGGAGGCCAAGAGACCCAGTACTTC. Amino acid sequence: CASSQEGTGGQETQYF.

The genes are TRBV7-8 and TRBJ1-3, with D possibly being TRBD1 (5 bases). Germline CDR1 and CDR2: SGHVS and FQNEAQ. The germline V and J ends were trimmed by 5 bases and 3 bases, with 11 bases remaining between them. This CDR3 spans 14 amino acids. The CDR3 nucleotides read TGTGCCAGCAGCCCCCCAGGGTTTGGAAACACCATATATTTT. It codes for CASSPPGFGNTIYF.

This clone was observed once. The chain is built from TRBV11-3 and TRBJ2-1, with D perhaps being TRBD1 or TRBD2 (5 bases each). This CDR3 has 13 amino acids. CDR1 and CDR2 (germline): SGHNT, YENEEA. The V end was cut by 5 bases, the J end by 3 bases, with 8 bases between. For the CDR3, the DNA is TGTGCCAGCAGCGCAGGGAGCTACAATGAGCAGTTCTTC. Its translation is CASSAGSYNEQFF.

The genes are TRBV7-8 and TRBJ1-1; D is ambiguous. This CDR3 region has 15 residues. Germline values: CDR1 SGHVS, CDR2 FQNEAQ. Trimming removed 2 bases from V and 1 base from J, with 11 bases in between. The CDR3 protein is CASSLSLLENTEAFF. For the CDR3, the DNA is TGTGCCAGCAGCTTATCACTCCTGGAGAACACTGAAGCTTTCTTT.

Turning to this clone: This sample includes further DNA sequences coding for the same CDR3. The chain combines TRBV3-1 (or the pseudogene TRBV3-2) with TRBJ2-1, with 7 bases fitting TRBD2. The junction had 0 bases not matched to a gene; V was cut back by 1 base and J by 3 bases. Germline-derived CDR1 and CDR2 are LGHDT and YNNKEL (reference sequence). This CDR3 comprises 14 residues. The CDR3 is CASSQGTSYNEQFF. CDR3 nucleotide sequence: TGTGCCAGCAGCCAAGGGACTAGCTACAATGAGCAGTTCTTC.

This clone was recorded only once. This chain links TRBV25-1 with TRBJ1-2; D ambiguous. Germline CDR1 MGHDK, CDR2 SYGVNS. The CDR3 loop spans 16 amino acids. Trimming took 4 bases from V and 0 from J, leaving 15 bases between them. CDR3 DNA sequence: TGTGCCAGCAGTGGGGCTAGGGAGACTGCTAACTATGGCTACACCTTC. Translated, it gives CASSGARETANYGYTF.

Here the CDR3 reads CASSLGTSGNNEQFF. CDR3 in DNA: TGTGCCAGCAGTCTCGGGACTAGCGGAAACAATGAGCAGTTCTTC. V and J are TRBV6-5 and TRBJ2-1; 11 positions agree with TRBD2. This CDR3 has 15 amino acids. Losses at the gene ends were 5 bases for V and 5 bases for J; bases not matched to a gene: 5. Germline assignment: CDR1 MNHEY and CDR2 SVGAGI.